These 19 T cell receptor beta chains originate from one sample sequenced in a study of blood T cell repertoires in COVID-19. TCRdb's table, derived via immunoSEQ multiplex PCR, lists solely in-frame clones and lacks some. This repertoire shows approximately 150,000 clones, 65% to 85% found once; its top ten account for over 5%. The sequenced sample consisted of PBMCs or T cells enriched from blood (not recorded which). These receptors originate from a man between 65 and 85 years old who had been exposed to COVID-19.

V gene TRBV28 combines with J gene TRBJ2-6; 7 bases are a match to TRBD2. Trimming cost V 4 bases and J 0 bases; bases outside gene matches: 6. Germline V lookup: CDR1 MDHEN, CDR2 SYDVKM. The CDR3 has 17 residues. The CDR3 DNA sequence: TGTGCCAGCAGTTGGGGGGGGGTCCCCTCTGGGGCCAACGTCCTGACTTTC. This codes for CASSWGGVPSGANVLTF.

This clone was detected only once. CDR3 loop: CASSHRVHEQYF. The CDR3 region has the DNA TGCGCCAGCAGCCACAGGGTCCACGAGCAGTACTTC. This chain links TRBV10-2 with TRBJ2-7; a possible D gene is TRBD1 (6 bases). Deletions cut 6 bases from V and 5 bases from J, with 11 bases between. Germline CDR1 and CDR2: WSHSY and SAAADI. CDR3 length equals 12 residues.

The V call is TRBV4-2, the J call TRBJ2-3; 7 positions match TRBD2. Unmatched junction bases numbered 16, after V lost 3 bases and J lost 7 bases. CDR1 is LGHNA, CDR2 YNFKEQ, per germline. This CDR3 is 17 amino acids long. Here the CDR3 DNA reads TGTGCCAGCAGCCACCCCCAAGGGGCTAGCGGTGATCATACGCAGTATTTT. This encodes CASSHPQGASGDHTQYF.

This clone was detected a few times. CDR3 in DNA: TGTGCCAGCAGTTACCTTAACTCGGAAGAGACCCAGTACTTC. Encoded protein: CASSYLNSEETQYF. This sequence joins TRBV6-6 and TRBJ2-5; D unclear. Germline CDR1 reads MNHNY; CDR2 reads SVGAGI (reference sequence). The V gene lost 2 bases and the J gene lost 3 bases, with 10 bases spanning the gap. This CDR3 region has 14 residues.

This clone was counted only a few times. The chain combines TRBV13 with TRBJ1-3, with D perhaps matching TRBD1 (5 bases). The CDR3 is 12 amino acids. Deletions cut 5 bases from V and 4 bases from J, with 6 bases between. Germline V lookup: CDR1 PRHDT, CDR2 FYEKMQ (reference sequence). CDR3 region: CASSRQGNTIYF. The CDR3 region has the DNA TGTGCCAGCAGCCGACAGGGAAACACCATATATTTT.

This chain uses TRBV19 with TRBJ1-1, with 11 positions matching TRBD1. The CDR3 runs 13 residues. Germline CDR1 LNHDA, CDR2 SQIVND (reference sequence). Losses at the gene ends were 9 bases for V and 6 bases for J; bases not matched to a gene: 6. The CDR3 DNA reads TGTGCCAGCGGGACAGGGGGGTTTGCTGAAGCTTTCTTT. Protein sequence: CASGTGGFAEAFF. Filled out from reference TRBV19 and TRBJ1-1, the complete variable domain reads DGGITQSPKYLFRKEGQNVTLSCEQNLNHDAMYWYRQDPGQGLRLIYYSQIVNDFQKGDIAEGYSVSREKKESFPLTVTSAQKNPTAFYLCASGTGGFAEAFFGQGTRLTVV.

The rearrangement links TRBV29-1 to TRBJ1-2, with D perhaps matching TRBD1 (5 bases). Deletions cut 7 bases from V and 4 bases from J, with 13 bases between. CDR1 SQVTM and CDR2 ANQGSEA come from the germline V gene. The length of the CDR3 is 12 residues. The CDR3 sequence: CSARDSGYGYTF. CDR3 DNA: TGCAGCGCTCGGGACTCAGGCTATGGCTACACCTTC.

CDR3 bases: TGTGCCAGCAGTATGGACAGGAGTGGCTACACCTTC. It codes for CASSMDRSGYTF. The chain recombines TRBV12-3 or TRBV12-4 with TRBJ1-2, with 7 bases fitting TRBD1. The CDR3 spans 12 residues. The ends lost 5 bases at V and 7 bases at J; junction bases unmatched: 4.

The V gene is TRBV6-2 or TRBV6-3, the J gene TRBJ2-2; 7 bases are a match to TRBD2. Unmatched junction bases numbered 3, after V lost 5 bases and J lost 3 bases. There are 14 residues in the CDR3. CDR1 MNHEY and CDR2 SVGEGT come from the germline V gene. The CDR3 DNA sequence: TGTGCCAGCAGTCTGGCGGGAGACACCGGGGAGCTGTTTTTT. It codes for CASSLAGDTGELFF.

The chain's CDR3 is CASRTGGVRANTEAFF. The CDR3 nucleotides are TGTGCCAGTAGAACAGGGGGGGTAAGAGCGAACACTGAAGCTTTCTTT. The gene calls are TRBV19 and TRBJ1-1; 8 positions agree with TRBD1. The CDR3 sequence is 16 residues long. Germline-derived CDR1 and CDR2 are LNHDA and SQIVND (reference sequence). V was pared by 6 bases and J by 1 base, with 10 bases of the junction left unmatched.

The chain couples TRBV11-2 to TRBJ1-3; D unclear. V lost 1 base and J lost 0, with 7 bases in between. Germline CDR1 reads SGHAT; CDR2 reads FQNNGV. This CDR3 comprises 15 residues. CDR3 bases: TGTGCCAGCAGCTTAGGAACCTACTCTGGAAACACCATATATTTT. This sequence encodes CASSLGTYSGNTIYF.

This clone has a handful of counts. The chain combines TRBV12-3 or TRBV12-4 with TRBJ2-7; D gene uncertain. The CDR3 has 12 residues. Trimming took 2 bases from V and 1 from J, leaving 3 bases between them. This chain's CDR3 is CASSLQSYEQYF. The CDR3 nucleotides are TGTGCCAGCAGTTTACAGTCCTACGAGCAGTACTTC.

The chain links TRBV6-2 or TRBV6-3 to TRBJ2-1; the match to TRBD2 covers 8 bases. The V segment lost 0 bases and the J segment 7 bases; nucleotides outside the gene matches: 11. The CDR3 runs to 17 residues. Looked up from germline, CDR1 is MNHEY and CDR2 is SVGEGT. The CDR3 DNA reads TGTGCCAGCAGTTACTCGAGGCTAGCGGGCAGCGCTAATGAGCAGTTCTTC. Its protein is CASSYSRLAGSANEQFF.

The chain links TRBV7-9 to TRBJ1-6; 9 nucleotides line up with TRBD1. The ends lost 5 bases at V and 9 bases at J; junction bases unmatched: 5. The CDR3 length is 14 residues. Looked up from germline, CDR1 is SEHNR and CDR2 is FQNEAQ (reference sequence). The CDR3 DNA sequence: TGTGCCAGCAGCGGGTGGGACAGGGCTTCACCCCTCCACTTT. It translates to CASSGWDRASPLHF.

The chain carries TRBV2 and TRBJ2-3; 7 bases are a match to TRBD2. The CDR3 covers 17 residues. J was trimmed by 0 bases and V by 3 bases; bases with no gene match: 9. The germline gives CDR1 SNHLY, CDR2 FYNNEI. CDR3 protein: CASSESSLLASTDTQYF. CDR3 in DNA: TGTGCCAGCAGTGAGAGTAGTCTACTAGCGAGCACAGATACGCAGTATTTT.

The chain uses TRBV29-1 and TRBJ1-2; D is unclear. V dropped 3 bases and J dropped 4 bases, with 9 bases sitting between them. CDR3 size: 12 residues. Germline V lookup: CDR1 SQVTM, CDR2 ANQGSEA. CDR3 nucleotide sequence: TGCAGCGTTGAGTCCGGGAGCTATGGCTACACCTTC. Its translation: CSVESGSYGYTF.

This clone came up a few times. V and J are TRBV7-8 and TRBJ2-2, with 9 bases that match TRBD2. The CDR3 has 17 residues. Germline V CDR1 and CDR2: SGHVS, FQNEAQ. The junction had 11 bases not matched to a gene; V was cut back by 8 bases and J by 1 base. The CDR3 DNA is TGTGCCAGCGTCGTGGGCGGGAGGGCCAGGAACACCGGGGAGCTGTTTTTT. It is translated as CASVVGGRARNTGELFF.

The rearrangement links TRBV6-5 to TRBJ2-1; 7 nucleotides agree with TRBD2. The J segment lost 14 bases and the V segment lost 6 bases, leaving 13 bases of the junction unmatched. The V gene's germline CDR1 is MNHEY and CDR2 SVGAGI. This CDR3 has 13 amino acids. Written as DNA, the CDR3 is TGTGCCAGCAGACAACCGGGACTACTAACGGAGTTCTTC. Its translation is CASRQPGLLTEFF.

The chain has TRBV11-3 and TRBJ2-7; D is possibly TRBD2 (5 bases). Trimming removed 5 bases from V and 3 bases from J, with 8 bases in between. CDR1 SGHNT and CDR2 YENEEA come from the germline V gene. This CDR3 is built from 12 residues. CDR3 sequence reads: CASSPRGYEQYF. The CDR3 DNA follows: TGTGCCAGCAGCCCTCGGGGCTACGAGCAGTACTTC.